These T cell receptor beta chains were read from a single sample in a study of T-cell memory formation after mild COVID-19. A single record per CDR3 protein comes from TCRdb applying MiXCR to the 5' RACE reads. The sample contains approximately 500,000 distinct CDR3 sequences, around a quarter of which appear only once. Sample: PBMCs or a T cell subset sorted from them (not recorded which). These receptors were taken from an adult woman who had mild COVID-19 (a few samples of this study predate the infection). Cell type and time point are not known. Both conserved end residues are part of each CDR3. A D gene is named only where the DNA matches it firmly. Where a row states a size, it is once, few, many or the class of an expanded clone; other rows omit it.

abundance	v_gene	j_gene	d_gene	CDR3aa	CDR3nt
-	TRBV27	TRBJ1-2	TRBD1	CASSLQGQGDGYTF	TGTGCCAGCAGTTTACAAGGACAGGGCGATGGCTACACCTTC
-	TRBV12-3/TRBV12-4	TRBJ2-3	-	CASTAGSSTDTQYF	TGTGCCAGCACGGCGGGGAGTAGCACAGATACGCAGTATTTT
few	TRBV7-2	TRBJ2-1	-	CASSLFRGNNEQFF	TGTGCCAGCAGCTTATTTCGGGGCAACAATGAGCAGTTCTTC
-	TRBV7-3	TRBJ2-1	TRBD2	CASSQGLASEQFF	TGTGCCAGCAGCCAGGGACTAGCAAGTGAGCAGTTCTTC
few	TRBV7-9	TRBJ2-7	-	CASSWPSNYEQYF	TGTGCCAGCAGCTGGCCCAGCAACTACGAGCAGTACTTC
-	TRBV7-2	TRBJ2-7	-	CASSLRLRASYEQYF	TGTGCCAGCAGCTTACGACTCAGGGCCTCCTACGAGCAGTACTTC
-	TRBV9	TRBJ2-1	TRBD1	CASSSPGQERDEQFF	TGTGCCAGCAGCTCGCCGGGACAGGAGAGGGATGAGCAGTTCTTC
many	TRBV5-1	TRBJ2-1	-	CASSLADSYNEQFF	TGCGCCAGCAGCTTGGCGGACAGCTACAATGAGCAGTTCTTC
-	TRBV10-3	TRBJ2-3	-	CAISGDDTQYF	TGTGCCATCAGCGGGGACGATACGCAGTATTTT
-	TRBV7-2	TRBJ2-4	-	CASSASYQNIQYF	TGTGCCAGCAGCGCGAGCTATCAGAACATTCAGTACTTC
many	TRBV6-2/TRBV6-3	TRBJ2-3	-	CASSYFSTDTQYF	TGTGCCAGCAGTTACTTCAGCACAGATACGCAGTATTTT
few	TRBV20-1	TRBJ2-3	TRBD2	CSARRLAGGTDTQYF	TGCAGTGCTAGACGACTAGCGGGGGGTACAGATACGCAGTATTTT
-	TRBV5-8	TRBJ2-2	-	CASSLAVGNTGELFF	TGTGCCAGCAGCTTGGCTGTAGGGAACACCGGGGAGCTGTTTTTT
-	TRBV7-3	TRBJ2-3	TRBD2	CASSPYRGLAGLQEEKQYF	TGTGCCAGCAGCCCGTACAGGGGACTAGCGGGTCTCCAAGAGGAGAAGCAGTATTTT
few	TRBV6-6	TRBJ2-7	TRBD1	CASSLTGTGEQYF	TGTGCCAGCAGTCTGACCGGGACAGGCGAGCAGTACTTC
-	TRBV5-1	TRBJ2-7	TRBD1	CASSPAIRTGLAYEQYF	TGCGCCAGCAGCCCCGCTATCCGGACAGGGTTGGCCTACGAGCAGTACTTC
few	TRBV5-1	TRBJ2-2	TRBD1	CASSVMARGFSTGELFF	TGCGCCAGCAGCGTCATGGCCAGGGGGTTTAGCACCGGGGAGCTGTTTTTT
-	TRBV20-1	TRBJ2-5	TRBD2	CSAPTSGGAGETQYF	TGCAGTGCACCGACTAGCGGGGGGGCTGGAGAGACCCAGTACTTC
few	TRBV20-1	TRBJ2-1	TRBD2	CSARVPGSGRIFEQFF	TGCAGTGCTAGAGTCCCTGGTAGCGGGAGGATTTTTGAGCAGTTCTTC
once	TRBV12-3/TRBV12-4	TRBJ1-2	-	CASSFGVGIGYTF	TGTGCCAGCAGTTTCGGTGTAGGGATTGGCTACACCTTC
-	TRBV6-5	TRBJ2-1	-	CASSFERYNEQFF	TGTGCCAGCAGTTTCGAAAGATACAATGAGCAGTTCTTC
-	TRBV6-6	TRBJ1-5	-	CASSYRTWNQPQHF	TGTGCCAGCAGTTACAGGACCTGGAATCAGCCCCAGCATTTT
few	TRBV4-2	TRBJ1-1	-	CASSQGFPANLEAFF	TGTGCCAGCAGCCAAGGGTTCCCGGCAAACCTTGAAGCTTTCTTT
-	TRBV7-7	TRBJ2-7	-	CASSFGRGPFEQYF	TGTGCTAGCAGCTTCGGGAGGGGGCCTTTCGAGCAGTACTTC
few	TRBV5-1	TRBJ2-1	-	CASSLRQESSYNEQFF	TGCGCCAGCAGCTTGCGGCAGGAGAGCTCCTACAATGAGCAGTTCTTC
-	TRBV15	TRBJ1-1	-	CATRGREVGTEAFF	TGTGCCACCCGGGGCAGAGAAGTAGGAACTGAAGCTTTCTTT
-	TRBV9	TRBJ2-2	-	CASSVASGPGTSYTGELFF	TGTGCCAGCAGCGTAGCGAGCGGGCCCGGGACTTCTTACACCGGGGAGCTGTTTTTT
-	TRBV4-3	TRBJ2-7	TRBD1	CASSLGTGELYEQYF	TGCGCCAGCAGCCTAGGGACAGGAGAACTCTACGAGCAGTACTTC
few	TRBV7-9	TRBJ2-1	-	CASRGAGQSYNEQFF	TGTGCCAGCAGGGGGGCGGGACAATCCTACAATGAGCAGTTCTTC
-	TRBV25-1	TRBJ2-7	-	CASSDPSSYEQYF	TGTGCCAGCAGTGACCCCTCCTCCTACGAGCAGTACTTC
-	TRBV4-1	TRBJ2-2	-	CASSQDWQGAGGELFF	TGCGCCAGCAGCCAAGATTGGCAAGGGGCGGGCGGGGAGCTGTTTTTT
few	TRBV7-9	TRBJ2-5	-	CASSLGYTPSQETQYF	TGTGCCAGCAGCTTAGGGTACACACCAAGTCAAGAGACCCAGTACTTC
-	TRBV5-1	TRBJ2-3	TRBD1	CASSPGQDTDTQYF	TGCGCCAGCAGCCCGGGACAGGACACAGATACGCAGTATTTT
many	TRBV20-1	TRBJ1-5	TRBD1	CSAQHLTGFDQPQHF	TGCAGTGCTCAACATTTGACAGGGTTCGATCAGCCCCAGCATTTT
few	TRBV7-2	TRBJ2-1	TRBD2	CAGRDRAYNEQFF	TGTGCGGGGAGGGACCGCGCCTACAATGAGCAGTTCTTC
-	TRBV7-2	TRBJ1-2	-	CASSLDRLAYGYTF	TGTGCCAGCAGCTTAGACCGGCTCGCCTATGGCTACACCTTC
few	TRBV15	TRBJ1-4	-	CATSSPAGRYATNEKLFF	TGTGCCACCAGCAGCCCTGCCGGAAGATATGCAACTAATGAAAAACTGTTTTTT
few	TRBV7-2	TRBJ2-7	-	CASSSAGGRLSSYEQYF	TGTGCCAGCAGCTCCGCTGGGGGACGACTTAGCTCCTACGAGCAGTACTTC
few	TRBV7-9	TRBJ1-1	-	CASSLRGLKGTEAFF	TGTGCCAGCAGTTTGCGGGGGCTCAAAGGCACTGAAGCTTTCTTT
few	TRBV7-9	TRBJ2-1	TRBD2	CASSAGTSGSRNEQFF	TGTGCCAGCAGCGCGGGGACTAGCGGGAGTCGCAATGAGCAGTTCTTC
-	TRBV5-1	TRBJ2-5	-	CASSLLNRDETQYF	TGCGCCAGCAGCTTGTTGAACAGGGACGAGACCCAGTACTTC
-	TRBV20-1	TRBJ2-1	-	CSASRGGVYNEQFF	TGCAGTGCTAGCAGGGGAGGCGTCTACAATGAGCAGTTCTTC
-	TRBV5-6	TRBJ1-4	-	CASTRGVNEKLFF	TGTGCCAGCACCCGGGGCGTTAATGAAAAACTGTTTTTT
-	TRBV5-1	TRBJ1-5	-	CASSLGGADQPQHF	TGCGCCAGCAGCTTGGGGGGGGCGGACCAGCCCCAGCATTTT
-	TRBV6-5	TRBJ2-1	-	CASRREIGEQFF	TGTGCCAGCAGACGGGAGATAGGCGAGCAGTTCTTC
-	TRBV28	TRBJ2-1	TRBD2	CASSGAGESYNEQFF	TGTGCCAGCAGTGGAGCGGGAGAGTCCTACAATGAGCAGTTCTTC
few	TRBV12-3/TRBV12-4	TRBJ1-4	-	CASSLTTGTNEKLFF	TGTGCCAGCAGTCTGACTACAGGGACTAATGAAAAACTGTTTTTT
few	TRBV6-2/TRBV6-3	TRBJ2-7	TRBD2	CASTLRLAGSYEQYF	TGTGCCAGCACTCTCCGGCTAGCGGGGTCGTACGAGCAGTACTTC
few	TRBV7-8	TRBJ2-7	TRBD2	CASSPGLSGEYF	TGTGCCAGCAGCCCAGGGTTAAGCGGGGAGTACTTC
-	TRBV11-2	TRBJ2-3	-	CASSPKLALTSTDTQYF	TGTGCCAGCAGCCCCAAGCTAGCGCTTACCAGCACAGATACGCAGTATTTT
-	TRBV15	TRBJ2-7	-	CATSRDSGQYEQYF	TGTGCCACCAGCAGAGATAGTGGTCAGTACGAGCAGTACTTC
-	TRBV6-6	TRBJ2-2	-	CASSPGAPDTGELFF	TGTGCCAGCAGTCCCGGTGCGCCGGACACCGGGGAGCTGTTTTTT
-	TRBV30	TRBJ2-3	TRBD2	CAGGERGRTDTQYF	TGTGCCGGGGGGGAGCGGGGGCGCACAGATACGCAGTATTTT